This TCR beta chain was sequenced during a study of blood T cell repertoires in COVID-19. Per the original methods: From reference gene primer amplification, estimates of nucleated cell counts were derived. TCRdb's copy holds only in-frame clones and misses some; the assay was immunoSEQ multiplex PCR. D and trimming come from the DNA, and the V and J calls and clone size come from that table. The sample has around 220,000 clones; roughly 80% are singletons. This clone was detected once. V was shortened by 0 bases and J by 4 bases, with 8 bases between the two germline ends. This CDR3 comprises 14 residues. From germline, CDR1 is KGHDR and CDR2 SFDVKD.

The material sequenced was peripheral blood. The chain links TRBV24-1 to TRBJ1-2; D perhaps matches TRBD1 (6 bases). This clonotype was sampled from a young man with active or convalescent COVID-19. The DNA of the CDR3 is TGTGCCACCAGTGATTTGACAGGGACCTATGGCTACACCTTC. Translating it yields CATSDLTGTYGYTF.